A single T cell receptor beta chain is shown here with its context. Its antigen target is currently unknown. Base qualities are not provided; no much larger clone lies one nucleotide away. This entry belongs to a study of blood T cell repertoires in COVID-19 (dated by TCRdb to 2019 to 2021). A note on the overall study: Collaborator samples came from the United States, Italy and Spain and covered acute and convalescent phases of COVID-19. The prospective study material was composed of cDNA or gDNA derived from T cells, B-cell-depleted T cells, or PBMCs. Deeply sampled blood TCRbeta repertoires from subjects exposed to, actively infected with, or recovered from COVID-19 were included in the dataset. The repertoires were released in a freely available public database intended as a resource for research on the immune response to SARS-CoV-2. Samples were obtained from the ongoing ImmuneRACE study (first 160 participants) and from 1,000 to 1,500 subjects provided by 6 global collaborators. Nearly every sample came with metadata listing a de-identified subject ID, COVID-19 status, age in years and sex. Where available, HLA class I and class II types were taken from metadata supplied by the sample provider and were not determined by assay-based typing. What the authors observed across the whole study: The quantity of clinical and demographic metadata differed by source and by participant and was supplied without curation.

The germline V gene yields SGHRS for CDR1 and YFSETQ for CDR2. Spanning cysteine to phenylalanine, the CDR3 consists of 14 amino acids. Only the CDR3 portion is preserved as DNA: 42 bases, with reading frame beginning at the first base. Trimming removed 5 bases from V and 2 bases from J, leaving 10 bases between the germline ends. TCRbeta CDR3 regions were amplified from genomic DNA by means of the immunoSEQ Assay, a bias-controlled multiplex PCR. As for the original processing: The number of nucleated cells in each sample was estimated by amplification of reference gene primers within the assay. To quantify the absolute abundance of each unique TCRbeta CDR3 rearrangement, sequence reads were collapsed and filtered. Productive Simpson clonality was computed per sample as the square root of Simpson's diversity index over productive rearrangements. The immuneACCESS repertoire file appears here via TCRdb, limited to in-frame rearrangements. These files lack a portion of the clones; in checked studies, under half of the deficit traces to unresolved V genes, and the cause of the others is not known. The V and J calls and clone size were taken over from that table, and D and trimming were inferred from the DNA. This sample is represented by some 340,000 clones; over 90% of them were singletons. About 4% of the sample rests with the top ten.

In the prospective study, participants were roughly 18 to 90 years old, resided in about 25 geographic areas of the United States, and were enrolled through a virtual design. Cohort assignment in the prospective study relied on participant-reported clinical history from a screening survey and a study questionnaire. A participant counted as exposed if, within 2 weeks of entering the study, that participant had been in contact with someone who had a PCR-confirmed or clinician-diagnosed COVID-19 case. In the prospective study, whole blood, serum and a nasopharyngeal or oropharyngeal swab were collected from each participant by mobile phlebotomists. Additional blood draws and questionnaires over an approximately two-month period could optionally be provided by prospective study participants. Blood samples from the prospective study were shipped frozen or at room temperature prior to DNA extraction.

Sample: PBMCs or T cells enriched from blood (not recorded which). This receptor was taken from a woman in her thirties who had been exposed to COVID-19. The sequence links TRBV5-1 to TRBJ2-2; TRBD2 is a possible D gene, resting on 6 matching bases. The DNA sequence is as follows: TGCGCCAGCAGTAACGGACTAAACACCGGGGAGCTGTTTTTT. Its translation reads: CASSNGLNTGELFF. Joined to the reference TRBV5-1 and TRBJ2-2 proteins, this CDR3 gives the full variable domain: KAGVTQTPRYLIKTRGQQVTLSCSPISGHRSVSWYQQTPGQGLQFLFEYFSETQRNKGNFPGRFSGRQFSNSRSEMNVSTLELGDSALYLCASSNGLNTGELFFGEGSRLTVL.